The 17 T cell receptor beta chains below come from one sample, sequenced in a study of pediatric ulcerative colitis (dated by TCRdb to between 2018 and 2021). Library method: the immunoSEQ multiplex PCR assay. Sourced from immuneACCESS, this table was stored by TCRdb with only in-frame sequences that have V and J called. A share of the clones is absent; for the studies checked, an unresolved V gene accounts for under half, and the remainder has no known explanation. Present in this sample are tens of thousands of clones, 70% to 90% of which were seen just once. Roughly 3.8% of the sample rests with the top ten. What was sequenced was blood. All receptors come from a boy between 10 and 17 years old with severe ulcerative colitis.

The chain links TRBV6-5 to TRBJ1-1; the D is unclear. Trimming took off 0 bases at V and 0 bases at J, with 11 bases between the two ends. The CDR3 is 16 amino acids. Germline CDR1 reads MNHEY; CDR2 reads SVGAGI. The CDR3 nucleotides read TGTGCCAGCAGTTACTCTGGGTCTTTCATGAACACTGAAGCTTTCTTT. Protein sequence: CASSYSGSFMNTEAFF.

The V and J genes are TRBV14 and TRBJ2-5; D uncertain. The CDR3 is 15 residues long. V was trimmed by 2 bases and J by 6 bases, leaving 16 bases between them. Germline loops: CDR1 SGHDN, CDR2 FVKESK. The CDR3 DNA reads TGTGCCAGCAGCCAAAGCACGGACCTCGAACAGACCCAGTACTTC. Translated: CASSQSTDLEQTQYF.

This chain uses TRBV6-6 with TRBJ2-4, with D possibly being TRBD2 (6 bases). Trimming left V 6 bases short and J 3 bases short, with 15 bases between. Germline CDR1 and CDR2: MNHNY and SVGAGI (reference sequence). The CDR3 is 15 amino acids. The DNA for the CDR3 is TGTGCCAGCAGCAACTCGGGGGACCTCAAAAACATTCAGTACTTC. As protein: CASSNSGDLKNIQYF.

The chain couples TRBV14 to TRBJ1-2, with a weak D call TRBD1 (5 bases). The CDR3 covers 15 residues. V was shortened by 2 bases and J by 4 bases, with 14 bases between the two germline ends. Germline V gene lookup returns CDR1 SGHDN and CDR2 FVKESK. CDR3: CASSQSGQASYGYTF. The CDR3 DNA is TGTGCCAGCAGCCAATCAGGGCAGGCCTCCTATGGCTACACCTTC.

In its sample, this clone was seen a few times. One junction end disagrees with the germline gene, perhaps due to a read error. V is TRBV11-2 and J is TRBJ1-1; D gene ambiguous. Germline CDR1 SGHAT, CDR2 FQNNGV. The CDR3 is made up of 12 amino acids. The CDR3 region has the DNA TGTGCCAGCAGACTCCAGAACCCTGAAGCTTTCTTT. Residues: CASRLQNPEAFF.

The V gene is TRBV19, the J gene TRBJ2-1; D might be TRBD1 (5 bases). Between the trimmed V and J ends, which lost 7 bases and 0 bases, there was a span of 13 bases. The CDR3 is made up of 15 amino acids. Per the germline V gene, CDR1 is LNHDA and CDR2 is SQIVND (reference sequence). The CDR3 spells CASKIQESSYNEQFF. CDR3 sequence (DNA): TGTGCCAGTAAGATACAGGAAAGCTCCTACAATGAGCAGTTCTTC.

The rearrangement links TRBV7-9 to TRBJ1-1; tentatively, D is TRBD1 (6 bases). Germline V CDR1 and CDR2: SEHNR, FQNEAQ (reference sequence). Trimming cost V 4 bases and J 11 bases, with 14 bases left between them. CDR3 length: 12 amino acids. The chain's CDR3 is CASSSAGVGAFF. CDR3 sequence (DNA): TGTGCCAGCAGCTCCGCAGGGGTAGGGGCTTTCTTT. Supplemented by reference TRBV7-9 and TRBJ1-1, the full variable domain reads DTGVSQNPRHKITKRGQNVTFRCDPISEHNRLYWYRQTLGQGPEFLTYFQNEAQLEKSRLLSDRFSAERPKGSFSTLEIQRTEQGDSAMYLCASSSAGVGAFFGQGTRLTVV.

V gene TRBV25-1 combines with J gene TRBJ2-1, with 7 nucleotides matching TRBD2. Trimming removed 6 bases from V and 4 bases from J; junction bases left unmatched: 15. The CDR3 extends over 17 amino acids. Germline-derived CDR1 and CDR2 are MGHDK and SYGVNS. This CDR3 is CASRPTSGTPGYNEQFF. The CDR3 DNA sequence: TGTGCCAGCAGACCGACAAGCGGGACCCCCGGGTACAATGAGCAGTTCTTC.

This chain joins TRBV2 and TRBJ2-2; 8 nucleotides line up with TRBD2. Germline-derived CDR1 and CDR2 are SNHLY and FYNNEI. After removal of 4 bases from V and 5 bases from J, the junction contained 6 bases not matched to a gene. The CDR3 length is 15 residues. The CDR3 loop reads CASSGLAGPTGELFF. CDR3 bases: TGTGCCAGCAGTGGCTTAGCGGGACCGACCGGGGAGCTGTTTTTT.

This rearrangement joins TRBV14 to TRBJ2-1; TRBD2 agrees at 11 bases. The CDR3 has 21 residues. The junction had 18 bases not matched to a gene; V was cut back by 3 bases and J by 2 bases. The germline gives CDR1 SGHDN, CDR2 FVKESK. The CDR3 DNA sequence: TGTGCCAGCAGCCAGGGTTTTGCGGGACTAGCGGCCCTAAGGGCCTACAATGAGCAGTTCTTC. Residues: CASSQGFAGLAALRAYNEQFF.

The rearrangement links TRBV7-2 to TRBJ2-3, with D perhaps TRBD1 or TRBD2 (5 bases each). Germline V gene sequence: CDR1 SGHTA, CDR2 FQGNSA. The CDR3 runs 15 residues. Trimming removed 1 base at V and 1 base at J, with 9 bases between. The CDR3 sequence is CASSLVTGRTDTQYF. CDR3 nucleotide sequence: TGTGCCAGCAGCTTAGTAACGGGACGCACAGATACGCAGTATTTT.

The chain recombines TRBV30 with TRBJ2-5, with 7 bases that match TRBD1. The CDR3 length is 16 residues. CDR1 is GTSNPN and CDR2 is SVGIG in the germline V gene (reference sequence). The V segment lost 0 bases and the J segment 2 bases; nucleotides outside the gene matches: 9. CDR3 in DNA: TGTGCCTGGAGTGTAGATCCTCAGACAGGGCAAGAGACCCAGTACTTC. Translated, it gives CAWSVDPQTGQETQYF.

This chain connects TRBV6-1 to TRBJ1-4, with D perhaps TRBD1 (5 bases). This CDR3 contains 15 residues. V lost 7 bases, J lost 6 bases, and 18 bases lay in between. Per the germline V gene, CDR1 is MNHNS and CDR2 is SASEGT. CDR3: CASIKWTGHDEKLFF. The CDR3 bases are TGTGCCAGCATCAAGTGGACGGGGCACGATGAAAAACTGTTTTTT.

This clone was counted only a few times. The rearrangement joins TRBV15 to TRBJ1-4, with D possibly being TRBD1 (6 bases). Between the trimmed V and J ends, which lost 3 bases and 6 bases, there was a span of 8 bases. Germline CDR1 and CDR2: LNHNV and YYDKDF (reference sequence). The CDR3 sequence is 13 residues long. The CDR3 bases are TGTGCCACCAGCAGGCCAGGGGATGAAAAACTGTTTTTT. Its translation is CATSRPGDEKLFF.

The chain combines TRBV2 with TRBJ1-2; no definite D call. The germline gives CDR1 SNHLY, CDR2 FYNNEI. Deletions cut 3 bases from V and 5 bases from J, with 13 bases between. The CDR3 loop spans 14 amino acids. The CDR3 DNA follows: TGTGCCAGCAGTGACCTATCGGATTTTTATGGCTACACCTTC. Its translation: CASSDLSDFYGYTF.

This clone was counted a few times. The V and J genes are TRBV6-6 and TRBJ1-5; D not resolved. CDR1 is MNHNY, CDR2 SVGAGI, per germline (reference sequence). With 0 bases removed from V and 5 bases from J, the gap between germline ends came to 2 bases. This CDR3 contains 12 residues. This CDR3 is CASSYSDQPQHF. CDR3 coding DNA: TGTGCCAGCAGTTACTCGGATCAGCCCCAGCATTTT.

The chain couples TRBV5-1 to TRBJ1-2; tentatively, D is TRBD1 (6 bases). Germline V gene sequence: CDR1 SGHRS, CDR2 YFSETQ. The ends were cut back, 0 bases at V and 8 bases at J, with 14 bases in the middle. This CDR3 region has 14 residues. The CDR3 DNA follows: TGCGCCAGCAGCTTGGGAACAGGGCTGGAGGGCTACACCTTC. It specifies CASSLGTGLEGYTF.